This TCR beta chain was documented in a study of read filtering for tumor transcriptome and immune sequencing. The study, taken as a whole, reports: Sorted CD138-negative bone marrow cells were not purified T cells. In IR-seq, single-read clonotypes were roughly 80% of clonotypes but around 4% of reads. Compared with RNA-seq, IR-seq gave much higher clonotype depth and reliability.

From 350 to 500 ng of RNA, a library with molecular barcoded alpha/delta and beta/gamma adaptors was made. TCRdb re-called the reads through MiXCR, storing one row per CDR3 protein. The top ten clones hold roughly 17% of a sample with over 45,000 distinct CDR3 sequences, 20% to 25% of them seen once. At the time of active disease, bone marrow was collected from every patient. V dropped 3 bases and J dropped 5 bases, with 13 bases sitting between them. This CDR3 region has 14 residues. Per the germline V gene, CDR1 is DFQATT and CDR2 is SNEGSKA (reference sequence). This clonotype has ten or more counts. Its antigen is unidentified.

The V gene is TRBV20-1, the J gene TRBJ2-2, with D possibly being TRBD2 (5 bases). This TCR derives from a donor aged 40 or older with multiple myeloma. The sequenced sample consisted of a population of CD138-negative cells sorted from bone marrow. CDR3: CSASLSPGTGELFF. The DNA of the CDR3 is TGCAGTGCTAGTCTATCTCCGGGAACCGGGGAGCTGTTTTTT.